Listed here is a single TCR beta chain. The antigen remains unidentified. The sample comes from a study of shared clonotypes between healthy human individuals. Across the whole study: Each donor's CD4 naive and CD4 memory cells filled three plates apiece, CD8 naive two, and CD8 memory one.

Per the germline V gene, CDR1 is SNHLY and CDR2 is FYNNEI. The CDR3 runs 13 residues. The V end was cut by 7 bases, the J end by 8 bases, with 12 bases between. Broader study findings: Only blood was sampled; tissue repertoires likely differ.

Produced via immunoSEQ multiplex PCR; TCRdb's table is partial and in-frame only. The sample yields about 1 million clones, approximately 80% seen once. The chain recombines TRBV2 with TRBJ1-6, with a tentative D call TRBD1 (6 bases). Sequenced input: memory CD4+ T cells from PBMCs. Subset here: CD45RA-negative fraction. This clonotype was obtained from a man younger than 35 in good health. Some clones in this sample may be carry-over from other donors' samples. The CDR3 nucleotides read TGTGCCAGCAACAGGGAGGGAGATTCACCCCTCCACTTT. Amino acids: CASNREGDSPLHF.